A single sample gave rise to the 26 T cell receptor beta chains below, sequenced in a study of blood T cells in healthy people across ages. A sample-barcoded 5' primer and a J-beta primer mix were used in a second PCR of roughly 7 to 11 cycles. TCRdb called the 5' RACE reads again in MiXCR, with one record for every CDR3 protein. The sample has about 2 million distinct CDR3 sequences, roughly 49% seen once; the top ten hold over 2%. The specimen sequenced was blood. The receptor set was obtained from a woman between 40 and 50 years old in good health.

Of note for this clonotype: One end of the junction is discordant with germline, which a read error may explain. V gene TRBV4-3 combines with J gene TRBJ2-1; TRBD1 matches at 10 bases. This CDR3 has 15 residues. Germline CDR1 reads LGHNA; CDR2 reads YSLEER. CDR3 amino acids: CAGSQDVDRGRKQFF. The CDR3 bases are TGCGCCGGCAGCCAAGACGTCGACAGGGGGCGCAAGCAGTTCTTC.

V and J are TRBV5-1 and TRBJ2-7; TRBD1 agrees at 12 bases. Unmatched junction bases numbered 15, after V lost 0 bases and J lost 2 bases. Germline CDR1 reads SGHRS; CDR2 reads YFSETQ. This CDR3 has 20 residues. CDR3 sequence (DNA): TGCGCCAGCAGCTTGGTCGGGACAGGGGGCGCGGGGGGTCTCCCCTACGAGCAGTACTTC. Translation gives CASSLVGTGGAGGLPYEQYF.

This clonotype was observed a few times. J is TRBJ2-3 and V is TRBV29-1; D ambiguous. Germline values: CDR1 SQVTM, CDR2 ANQGSEA. V was cut by 5 bases and J by 2 bases, with 14 bases left in between. This CDR3 is 14 amino acids long. CDR3 region: CSVPVGQFTDTQYF. In DNA, the CDR3 is TGCAGCGTTCCGGTAGGGCAGTTCACAGATACGCAGTATTTT.

This clonotype appeared a single time. The gene calls are TRBV12-3 or TRBV12-4 and TRBJ1-5; possible D gene TRBD1, 6 bases. The CDR3 runs to 15 residues. Trimming removed 6 bases from V and 6 bases from J, with 18 bases in between. The CDR3 DNA reads as TGTGCCAGCAGCGATACGAAAGGGGGGATTCAGCCCCAGCATTTT. This codes for CASSDTKGGIQPQHF.

The rearrangement links TRBV12-3 or TRBV12-4 to TRBJ2-5; D possibly corresponds to TRBD2 (6 bases). Near its end, the DNA agrees better with TRBJ2-7, so the J call may be wrong. CDR3 length: 15 amino acids. The CDR3 region is CASSLGGSNSYEQYF. The CDR3 DNA reads as TGTGCCAGCAGCCTTGGGGGGAGTAACTCCTACGAGCAGTACTTC.

This clonotype was seen a handful of times. The rearrangement links TRBV28 to TRBJ2-5; 8 nucleotides match TRBD2. Trimming at V came to 4 bases and at J to 2 bases, leaving 9 bases not matched to a gene. There are 16 residues in the CDR3. The V gene's germline CDR1 is MDHEN and CDR2 SYDVKM. CDR3: CASSSHGAGGQETQYF. The CDR3 nucleotides are TGTGCCAGCAGTTCGCACGGGGCGGGGGGACAAGAGACCCAGTACTTC.

The V call is TRBV28, the J call TRBJ2-7; maybe TRBD2 (6 bases). The CDR3 totals 14 residues. The V gene lost 7 bases and the J gene lost 2 bases, with 15 bases spanning the gap. The germline CDR1 and CDR2 sequences are MDHEN and SYDVKM. The CDR3 is CASNTDSGAYEQYF. The DNA for the CDR3 is TGTGCCAGCAATACGGACTCGGGAGCCTACGAGCAGTACTTC.

The chain links TRBV12-3 or TRBV12-4 to TRBJ2-3; tentatively, D is TRBD2 (6 bases). The V end lost 5 bases, the J end lost 8 bases, and 17 bases lay between the germline ends. The CDR3 is 14 amino acids. The CDR3 DNA reads TGTGCCAGCAGTCCCGGGACTCCTACCGCTACGCAGTATTTT. Residues: CASSPGTPTATQYF.

In nucleotides, the CDR3 is TGTGCCAGCAGCATGACAGGGATCTCTGGGGCCAACGTCCTGACTTTC. Translated: CASSMTGISGANVLTF. The chain uses TRBV5-5 and TRBJ2-6; TRBD1 aligns across 7 bases. This CDR3 region has 16 residues. V shed 4 bases and J 0 bases; nucleotides not matched to a gene: 4. Germline V lookup: CDR1 SGHKS, CDR2 YYEKEE (reference sequence).

The chain couples TRBV15 to TRBJ1-2, with 7 bases aligning to TRBD1. V lost 9 bases and J lost 6; bases outside the gene matches: 10. This CDR3 spans 13 amino acids. Germline V gives CDR1 LNHNV, CDR2 YYDKDF (reference sequence). CDR3 DNA: TGTGCCACAGCGCGACAGGGTCAACATGGCTACACCTTC. The encoded protein is CATARQGQHGYTF.

The chain has TRBV24-1 and TRBJ2-7; D gene unclear. The CDR3 covers 13 residues. V shed 0 bases and J shed 7 bases, with 9 bases lying between them. Looked up from germline, CDR1 is KGHDR and CDR2 is SFDVKD. The CDR3 coding sequence is TGTGCCACCAGTGATTTGCCAGGTAATGAGCAGTACTTC. Translated, it gives CATSDLPGNEQYF.

The chain employs TRBV10-3 and TRBJ2-4; TRBD1 agrees at 9 bases. The CDR3 spans 14 residues. After removal of 7 bases from V and 7 bases from J, the junction contained 8 bases not matched to a gene. Germline loops: CDR1 ENHRY, CDR2 SYGVKD. DNA for the CDR3: TGTGCCATCATTCATGGGACAGGGAGGAACATTCAGTACTTC. Amino acids: CAIIHGTGRNIQYF.

The chain is built from TRBV28 and TRBJ1-4; 7 positions agree with TRBD1. Per the germline V gene, CDR1 is MDHEN and CDR2 is SYDVKM. This CDR3 is 14 amino acids long. Germline trimming cut 5 bases from V and 7 bases from J; bases unmatched to any gene: 7. This CDR3 is CASSRQGYGEKLFF. In DNA, the CDR3 is TGTGCCAGCAGTCGACAGGGATATGGTGAAAAACTGTTTTTT.

The CDR3: CASRETGRGYTF. The CDR3 DNA is TGTGCCAGCAGAGAGACAGGGCGCGGCTACACCTTC. The chain combines TRBV28 with TRBJ1-2; TRBD1 aligns across 7 bases. This CDR3 region has 12 residues. Germline lookup yields CDR1 MDHEN and CDR2 SYDVKM. The J segment lost 8 bases and the V segment lost 6 bases, leaving 6 bases of the junction unmatched.

In its sample, this clonotype was seen a few times. The V gene is TRBV6-1, the J gene TRBJ2-7; TRBD1 agrees at 7 bases. Per the germline V gene, CDR1 is MNHNS and CDR2 is SASEGT. The CDR3 sequence is 16 residues long. With 5 bases clipped from V and 1 base from J, the junction kept 11 bases outside the gene matches. This chain's CDR3 is CASSSQGDNGSYEQYF. For the CDR3, the DNA is TGTGCCAGCAGTTCCCAGGGGGACAATGGATCCTACGAGCAGTACTTC.

The chain links TRBV4-2 to TRBJ1-4; 7 bases map to TRBD1. Unmatched junction bases numbered 8, after V lost 2 bases and J lost 8 bases. CDR1 and CDR2 from the germline V gene are LGHNA and YNFKEQ. The CDR3 has 15 residues. The DNA of the CDR3 is TGTGCCAGCAGCCAAACGACAGGGTCGGGGGAAAAACTGTTTTTT. Translation gives CASSQTTGSGEKLFF.

The sample holds one count of this clonotype. The chain employs TRBV9 and TRBJ1-2; TRBD1 aligns across 8 bases. The V segment lost 6 bases and the J segment 4 bases; nucleotides outside the gene matches: 8. Germline V gene sequence: CDR1 SGDLS, CDR2 YYNGEE. This CDR3 contains 14 residues. DNA for the CDR3: TGTGCCAGCAACCCTACAGGGGGAGCCTATGGCTACACCTTC. This encodes CASNPTGGAYGYTF.

This rearrangement joins TRBV7-8 to TRBJ2-5, with 9 bases identical to TRBD1. V gave up 5 bases and J gave up 4 bases; unmatched junction bases: 17. Per germline, CDR1 SGHVS and CDR2 FQNEAQ. CDR3 length: 18 residues. DNA for the CDR3: TGTGCCAGCAGCCCGACCGGGACAGGGCGAGTTGTTGGAGAGACCCAGTACTTC. This encodes CASSPTGTGRVVGETQYF.

The chain recombines TRBV28 with TRBJ2-5; tentative D call: TRBD1 (5 bases). Germline V lookup: CDR1 MDHEN, CDR2 SYDVKM. V lost 7 bases, J lost 6 bases, and 21 bases lay in between. The length of the CDR3 is 15 residues. The CDR3 region has the DNA TGTGCCAGCACCACATCGGAAGGGGCATATAAGACCCAGTACTTC. This codes for CASTTSEGAYKTQYF.

The V call is TRBV20-1, the J call TRBJ2-7; 10 nucleotides match TRBD2. J gave up 4 bases and V 6 bases, and 12 bases lay outside the gene matches. CDR1 DFQATT and CDR2 SNEGSKA come from the germline V gene (reference sequence). The length of the CDR3 is 15 residues. CDR3: CSAGTSSGGSYEQYF. Written as DNA, the CDR3 is TGCAGTGCGGGGACTAGTAGCGGGGGGAGTTACGAGCAGTACTTC.

There are a few counts of this clonotype. The V gene is TRBV7-2, the J gene TRBJ2-1, with 8 positions matching TRBD1. V lost 5 bases, J lost 9 bases, and 15 bases stayed unmatched. This CDR3 region has 16 residues. Germline CDR1 and CDR2: SGHTA and FQGNSA. CDR3 in DNA: TGTGCCAGCAGCCGAGCAGGGGGCGTTTTTATCGGTGAGCAGTTCTTC. Translating gives CASSRAGGVFIGEQFF.

The J gene is TRBJ2-3, the V gene TRBV6-2 or TRBV6-3; D is perhaps TRBD1 or TRBD2 (5 bases each). Trimming pared 2 bases from V and 5 bases from J, leaving 11 bases between. The germline V gene encodes CDR1 MNHEY and CDR2 SVGEGT. The CDR3 covers 14 residues. CDR3 protein: CASSYGTNGDTQYF. In DNA, the CDR3 is TGTGCCAGCAGTTACGGGACGAATGGAGATACGCAGTATTTT.

This clonotype was seen only once. This chain links TRBV12-3 or TRBV12-4 with TRBJ1-2; D remains ambiguous. The length of the CDR3 is 15 residues. Trimming cost V 6 bases and J 2 bases, with 16 bases left between them. As DNA, the CDR3 is TGTGCCAGCAGGCAAGGTAGAGGGCCGAACTATGGCTACACCTTC. This sequence encodes CASRQGRGPNYGYTF.

Only a few counts were recorded for this clonotype. This sequence joins TRBV7-2 and TRBJ1-2; D unclear. Germline V CDR1 and CDR2: SGHTA, FQGNSA. Trimming cost V 5 bases and J 8 bases, with 18 bases left between them. The CDR3 has 14 residues. CDR3 loop: CASSHRTGFGGYTF. The CDR3 DNA reads as TGTGCCAGCAGCCACCGCACCGGGTTTGGGGGCTACACCTTC.

This clonotype was observed at least ten times. The rearrangement uses TRBV7-9 and TRBJ2-7, with 9 bases fitting TRBD1. Germline assignment: CDR1 SEHNR and CDR2 FQNEAQ (reference sequence). The ends lost 5 bases at V and 5 bases at J; junction bases unmatched: 7. This CDR3 is built from 14 residues. CDR3 protein: CASSPGQGLDEQYF. CDR3 DNA sequence: TGTGCCAGCAGCCCAGGACAGGGGCTGGACGAGCAGTACTTC. The complete variable domain, with remaining parts taken from reference TRBV7-9 and TRBJ2-7, reads DTGVSQNPRHKITKRGQNVTFRCDPISEHNRLYWYRQTLGQGPEFLTYFQNEAQLEKSRLLSDRFSAERPKGSFSTLEIQRTEQGDSAMYLCASSPGQGLDEQYFGPGTRLTVT.

The chain employs TRBV20-1 and TRBJ1-6; 7 bases line up with TRBD1. CDR1 DFQATT and CDR2 SNEGSKA come from the germline V gene (reference sequence). The CDR3 runs 14 residues. V gave up 8 bases and J gave up 6 bases; unmatched junction bases: 10. CDR3 nucleotide sequence: TGCAGTCCGCTAGTGGGACAGCCTAATTCACCCCTCCACTTT. This translates into CSPLVGQPNSPLHF.